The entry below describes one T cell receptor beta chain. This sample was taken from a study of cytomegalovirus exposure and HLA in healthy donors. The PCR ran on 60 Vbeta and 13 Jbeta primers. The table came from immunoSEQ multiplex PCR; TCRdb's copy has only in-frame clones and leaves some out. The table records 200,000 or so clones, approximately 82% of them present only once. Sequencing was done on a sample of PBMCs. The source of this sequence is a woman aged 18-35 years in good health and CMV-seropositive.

CDR3: CAWSVTASYGYTF. In DNA form, the CDR3 reads TGTGCCTGGAGTGTGACAGCCTCCTATGGCTACACCTTC. V is TRBV30 and J is TRBJ1-2; a weak D match, TRBD1 (5 bases). V was shortened by 0 bases and J by 4 bases, with 9 bases between the two germline ends. The CDR3 is 13 residues long. Germline V gene sequence: CDR1 GTSNPN, CDR2 SVGIG (reference sequence). The full variable domain, with the rest looked up from reference TRBV30 and TRBJ1-2, is SQTIHQWPATLVQPVGSPLSLECTVEGTSNPNLYWYRQAAGRGLQLLFYSVGIGQISSEVPQNLSASRPQDRQFILSSKKLLLSDSGFYLCAWSVTASYGYTFGSGTRLTVV.